The 2 T cell receptor beta chains in this list originate from one sample, sequenced in a study of metastatic and nonmetastatic thyroid tumors. TCRdb reprocessed the PCR reads using MiXCR. The table records around 12,000 clones, over 10% of them present only once. Each patient went into thyroid surgery without having received any treatment. Sequencing was done on a sample of blood. The receptors shown here come from a female donor with papillary thyroid cancer or a benign thyroid nodule (not recorded which). Some clones in this sample may be carry-over from other donors' samples.

The chain recombines TRBV6-1 with TRBJ1-1; D gene unclear. The CDR3 runs 13 residues. Between the trimmed V and J ends, which lost 6 bases and 5 bases, there was a span of 13 bases. The germline gives CDR1 MNHNS, CDR2 SASEGT. CDR3 amino acids: CASRDILKTEAFF. The CDR3 nucleotides read TGTGCCAGCAGGGATATATTAAAGACTGAAGCTTTCTTT.

This clone was seen many times. A clone one base away is much larger, so this may be a read error. Other DNA sequences in the sample encode the same CDR3. The J gene is TRBJ2-3, the V gene TRBV6-1; 7 bases align to TRBD1. CDR1 is MNHNS, CDR2 SASEGT, per germline. CDR3 size: 15 residues. CDR3 loop: CASSASTGTTDTQYF. As DNA, the CDR3 is TGTGCCAGCAGTGCATCGACAGGGACCACAGATACGCAATATTTT.